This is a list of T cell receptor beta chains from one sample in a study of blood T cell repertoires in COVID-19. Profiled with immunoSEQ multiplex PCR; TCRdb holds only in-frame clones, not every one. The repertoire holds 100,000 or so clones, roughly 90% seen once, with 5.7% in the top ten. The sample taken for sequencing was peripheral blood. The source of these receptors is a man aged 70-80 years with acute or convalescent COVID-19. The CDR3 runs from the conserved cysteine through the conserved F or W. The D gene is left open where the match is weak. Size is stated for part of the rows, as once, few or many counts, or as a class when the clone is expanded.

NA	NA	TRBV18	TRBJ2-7	TGTGCCAGCTCACCATCCCAGGGTCCCTACGAGCAGTACTTC	CASSPSQGPYEQYF
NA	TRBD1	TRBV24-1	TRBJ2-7	TGTGCCACCAGTGCCCCCGGCCAGGGGGCCTACGAGCAGTACTTC	CATSAPGQGAYEQYF
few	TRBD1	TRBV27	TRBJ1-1	TGTGCCAGCAGTTATACCCCAACAGGGGGCGAGAACACTGAAGCTTTCTTT	CASSYTPTGGENTEAFF
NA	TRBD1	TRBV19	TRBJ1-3	TGTGCCAGTAGCATTTGGAGGGGGCAAGGAAACACCATATATTTT	CASSIWRGQGNTIYF
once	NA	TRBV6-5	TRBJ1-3	TGTGCCAGCAGGGGAGGGAGCACCATATATTTT	CASRGGSTIYF
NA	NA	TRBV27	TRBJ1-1	TGTGCCAGCAGTTTTCAGCGGAACACTGAAGCTTTCTTT	CASSFQRNTEAFF
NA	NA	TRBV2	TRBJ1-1	TGTGCCAGCAGTGATTCGGGACACCAGAACACTGAAGCTTTCTTT	CASSDSGHQNTEAFF
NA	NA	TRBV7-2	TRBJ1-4	TGTGCCAGCAGCTTAGCGCTGGGACTGACTAATGAAAAACTGTTTTTT	CASSLALGLTNEKLFF
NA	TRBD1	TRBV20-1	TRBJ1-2	TGCAGTGCTAGTGTACAGGGGTTGGATGGCTACACCTTC	CSASVQGLDGYTF
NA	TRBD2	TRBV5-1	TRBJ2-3	TGCGCCAGCAGCTTGGCTACTAGCGGGGCGCGGGATACGCAGTATTTT	CASSLATSGARDTQYF
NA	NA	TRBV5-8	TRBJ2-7	TGTGCCAGCAACTACCGCTACGAGCAGTACTTC	CASNYRYEQYF
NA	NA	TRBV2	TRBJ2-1	TGTGCCAGCAGTGAAGCTAGGTCTAGCGTATACAATGAGCAGTTCTTC	CASSEARSSVYNEQFF
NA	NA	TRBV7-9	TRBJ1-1	TGTGCCAGCAGCTCCCATCGGACAGCGGACACTGAAGCTTTCTTT	CASSSHRTADTEAFF
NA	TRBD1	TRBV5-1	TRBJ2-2	TGCGCCAGCAGCCTACAGGGGCACCCGAACACCGGGGAGCTGTTTTTT	CASSLQGHPNTGELFF
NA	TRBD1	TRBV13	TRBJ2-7	TGTGCCAGCAGCTTCTTGACAGGGTACGCCTACGAGCAGTACTTC	CASSFLTGYAYEQYF
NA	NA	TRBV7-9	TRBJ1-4	TGTGCCAGCAGCTTAAAGCGGTTCAATGAAAAACTGTTTTTT	CASSLKRFNEKLFF
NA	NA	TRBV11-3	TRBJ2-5	TGTGCCAGCAGCGAAGGGGTGGGCGGCTTAGAGACCCAGTACTTC	CASSEGVGGLETQYF
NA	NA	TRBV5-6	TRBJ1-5	TGTGCCAGCAGCTTGTGGGGGGGCAATCAGCCCCAGCATTTT	CASSLWGGNQPQHF
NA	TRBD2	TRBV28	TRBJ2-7	TGTGCCACCTTACTAGCGTACCCCTACGAGCAGTACTTC	CATLLAYPYEQYF
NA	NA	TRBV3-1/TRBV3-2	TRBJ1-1	TGTGCCAGCAGCCAAGGTACAGTTCCGATGAACACTGAAGCTTTCTTT	CASSQGTVPMNTEAFF
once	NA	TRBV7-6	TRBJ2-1	TGTGCCAGCAGCTTATTAGCGGACTCCTACAATGAGCAGTTCTTC	CASSLLADSYNEQFF
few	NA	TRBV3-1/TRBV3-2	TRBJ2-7	TGTGCCAGCAGCCACTCCGGGACTTCGCACGACGAGCAGTACTTC	CASSHSGTSHDEQYF
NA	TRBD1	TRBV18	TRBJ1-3	TGTGCCAGCTCACCGCGACAGGGGGCTGGAAACACCATATATTTT	CASSPRQGAGNTIYF
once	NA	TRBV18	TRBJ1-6	TGTGCCAGCTCACCGACAGGCCAGAATTCACCCCTCCACTTT	CASSPTGQNSPLHF
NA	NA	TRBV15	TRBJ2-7	TGTGCCACCAGCAGAGCAAGTCCAGTACGCCCCGAGCAGTACTTC	CATSRASPVRPEQYF
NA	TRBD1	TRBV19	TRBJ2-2	TGTGCCAGTAGTATGTGGGGGACAGGGGACACCGGGGAGCTGTTTTTT	CASSMWGTGDTGELFF
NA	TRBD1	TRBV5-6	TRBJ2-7	TGTGCCAGCAGCTTGGGAGGGGGCGCGTCCTACGAGCAGTACTTC	CASSLGGGASYEQYF
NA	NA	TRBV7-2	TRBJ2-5	TGTGCCAGCAGCTTAGGTCTAGTGGAGACCCAGTACTTC	CASSLGLVETQYF
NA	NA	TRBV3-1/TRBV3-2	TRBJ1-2	TGTGCCAGCAACCTGCATGGGGCGGACTATGGCTACACCTTC	CASNLHGADYGYTF
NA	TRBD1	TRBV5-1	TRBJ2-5	TGCGCCAGCAGCTTGGTCGGACAGGGTCTAGAGACCCAGTACTTC	CASSLVGQGLETQYF
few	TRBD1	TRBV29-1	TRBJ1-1	TGCAGCGTGTTGACAGGGGGTGGAGCTTTCTTT	CSVLTGGGAFF
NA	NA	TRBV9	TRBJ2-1	TGTGCCAGCAGCTTTTGGGGGGGCACCCCCAATGAGCAGTTCTTC	CASSFWGGTPNEQFF
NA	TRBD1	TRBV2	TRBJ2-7	TGTGCCAGCATACAGGGGCCGGAGATGGTGCAGTACTTC	CASIQGPEMVQYF
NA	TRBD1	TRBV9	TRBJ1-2	TGTGCCAGCAGCGCCTACGGGACAGCTTTGGCTAACTATGGCTACACCTTC	CASSAYGTALANYGYTF
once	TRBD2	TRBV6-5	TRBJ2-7	TGTGCCTCTAGCGGGAGCTCCTACGAGCAGTACTTC	CASSGSSYEQYF
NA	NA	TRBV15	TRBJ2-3	TGTGCCACCAGCAGAGACGACTCCCATACGCAGTATTTT	CATSRDDSHTQYF
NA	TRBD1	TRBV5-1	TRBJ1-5	TGCGCCAGCAGCGACGGACAGGGGGATCAGCCCCAGCATTTT	CASSDGQGDQPQHF
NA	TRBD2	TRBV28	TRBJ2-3	TGTGCCAGCAGTTCGCTTAGCGGGAGTCAGGATACGCAGTATTTT	CASSSLSGSQDTQYF
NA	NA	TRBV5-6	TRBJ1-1	TGTGCCAGCAGCTTGGTGGAGGGAACTGAAGCTTTCTTT	CASSLVEGTEAFF
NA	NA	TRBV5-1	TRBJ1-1	TGCGCCAGCAGCTTACAGGGAGTAGCTTTCTTT	CASSLQGVAFF
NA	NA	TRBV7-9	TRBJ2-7	TGTGCCAGCAGGAGGGACTCGAGCTACGAGCAGTACTTC	CASRRDSSYEQYF
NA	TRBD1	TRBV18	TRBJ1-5	TGTGCCAGCCACGGACAGGGGGCGTTGGGCAATCAGCCCCAGCATTTT	CASHGQGALGNQPQHF
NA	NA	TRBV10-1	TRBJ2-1	TGCGCCAGCAGTCGTCCACGCCGTAGCAATGAGCAGTTCTTC	CASSRPRRSNEQFF
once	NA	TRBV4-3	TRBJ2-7	TGCGCCAGCAGCCAAGATGGGGGGGCGGGTGGTACCTACGAGCAGTACTTC	CASSQDGGAGGTYEQYF